This T cell receptor (beta chain) was sequenced during a study of blood T cell repertoires in COVID-19. Turning to the study itself: PBMCs, B-cell-depleted T cells, or T cells provided the cDNA or gDNA that made up the material.

CDR3 length: 17 residues. V lost 1 base, J lost 0 bases, and 7 bases stayed unmatched. Germline CDR1 SGHDN, CDR2 FVKESK. In the original workflow: Nucleated cell counts were estimated from reference gene primer amplification. Repertoires were generated with immunoSEQ multiplex PCR, while TCRdb's copy carries only in-frame clones and drops some. V, J and clone size reflect that table, while D and trimming were determined from the DNA. The table lists a few hundred thousand clones, around 87% of them singletons, with 3.5% to 4.5% in the top ten. The chain employs TRBV14 and TRBJ2-3, with 7 bases fitting TRBD1. The TCR was taken from a woman aged 45-60 years with active or convalescent COVID-19. The material sequenced was peripheral blood. The CDR3 DNA sequence: TGTGCCAGCAGCCAAGCGACAGGGCTAATTAGCACAGATACGCAGTATTTT. Translation: CASSQATGLISTDTQYF.